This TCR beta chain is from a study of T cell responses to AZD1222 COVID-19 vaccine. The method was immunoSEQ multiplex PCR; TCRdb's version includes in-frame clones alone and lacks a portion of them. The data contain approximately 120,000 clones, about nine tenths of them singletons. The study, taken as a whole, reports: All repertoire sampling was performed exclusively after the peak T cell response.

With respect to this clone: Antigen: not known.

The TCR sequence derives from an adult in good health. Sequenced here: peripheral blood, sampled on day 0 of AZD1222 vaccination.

The DNA of the CDR3 is TGTGCCAGCAGCCCAGTCGGGGCGGGTACCTACGAGCAGTACTTC. This sequence encodes CASSPVGAGTYEQYF. The J gene is TRBJ2-7, the V gene TRBV7-8; D assignment may be TRBD1 or TRBD2 (5 bases each). Trimming shortened V by 5 bases and J by 2 bases, and 16 bases separated the two germline ends. The CDR3 extends over 15 amino acids. Germline V lookup: CDR1 SGHVS, CDR2 FQNEAQ.